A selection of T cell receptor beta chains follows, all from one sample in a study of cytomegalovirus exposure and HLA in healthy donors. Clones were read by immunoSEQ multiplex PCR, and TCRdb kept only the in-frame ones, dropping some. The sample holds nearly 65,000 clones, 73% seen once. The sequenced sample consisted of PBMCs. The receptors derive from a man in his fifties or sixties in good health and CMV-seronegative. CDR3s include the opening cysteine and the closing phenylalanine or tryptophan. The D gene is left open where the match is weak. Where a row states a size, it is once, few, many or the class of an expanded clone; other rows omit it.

CDR3: CASSLSSGETQYF
DNA: TGTGCCAGCTCACTATCGTCGGGAGAGACCCAGTACTTC
size: -
D: -
J: TRBJ2-5
V: TRBV18

CDR3: CASSNSPGGGTDTQYF
DNA: TGTGCCAGCAGCAATTCCCCGGGGGGGGGCACAGATACGCAGTATTTT
size: -
D: -
J: TRBJ2-3
V: TRBV21-1

CDR3: CSVEDPGTPSYEQYF
DNA: TGCAGCGTTGAAGATCCGGGGACACCCTCCTACGAGCAGTACTTC
size: -
D: -
J: TRBJ2-7
V: TRBV29-1

CDR3: CSPATLSSYNEQFF
DNA: TGCAGCCCCGCGACACTGAGCTCCTACAATGAGCAGTTCTTC
size: -
D: -
J: TRBJ2-1
V: TRBV29-1

CDR3: CASSRTGGNGQPQHF
DNA: TGTGCCAGCAGCAGGACGGGGGGGAACGGGCAGCCCCAGCATTTT
size: -
D: -
J: TRBJ1-5
V: TRBV9

CDR3: CAGSSSGTGGTEAFF
DNA: TGTGCCGGCAGTTCCTCCGGGACAGGGGGAACTGAAGCTTTCTTT
size: -
D: TRBD1
J: TRBJ1-1
V: TRBV6-5

CDR3: CASSLSPGVGNTIYF
DNA: TGTGCCAGCAGTTTATCACCAGGGGTAGGAAACACCATATATTTT
size: -
D: -
J: TRBJ1-3
V: TRBV27

CDR3: CASSYSPSGDYNEQFF
DNA: TGTGCCAGCAGTTACTCGCCTAGCGGGGACTACAATGAGCAGTTCTTC
size: -
D: TRBD2
J: TRBJ2-1
V: TRBV6-5

CDR3: CASSLVPLRMNTEAFF
DNA: TGTGCCAGCAGCTTAGTACCGCTACGCATGAACACTGAAGCTTTCTTT
size: once
D: -
J: TRBJ1-1
V: TRBV7-8

CDR3: CAWSVQYEQYF
DNA: TGTGCCTGGAGTGTTCAATACGAGCAGTACTTC
size: few
D: -
J: TRBJ2-7
V: TRBV30

CDR3: CAISDGQEKLFF
DNA: TGTGCCATCAGTGATGGACAGGAAAAACTGTTTTTT
size: -
D: -
J: TRBJ1-4
V: TRBV10-3